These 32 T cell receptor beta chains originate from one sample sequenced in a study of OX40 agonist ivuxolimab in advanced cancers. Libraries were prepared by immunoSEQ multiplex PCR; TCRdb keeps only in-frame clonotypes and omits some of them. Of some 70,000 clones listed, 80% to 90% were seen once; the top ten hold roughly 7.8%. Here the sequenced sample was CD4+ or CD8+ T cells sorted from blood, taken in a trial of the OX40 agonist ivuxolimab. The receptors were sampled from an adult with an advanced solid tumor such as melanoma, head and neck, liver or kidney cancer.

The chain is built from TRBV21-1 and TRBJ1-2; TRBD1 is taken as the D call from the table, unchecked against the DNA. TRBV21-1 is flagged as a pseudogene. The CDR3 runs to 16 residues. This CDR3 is CASSKKDSQPNYGYTF. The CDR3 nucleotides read TGTGCCAGCAGCAAGAAAGACAGTCAACCTAACTATGGCTACACCTTC.

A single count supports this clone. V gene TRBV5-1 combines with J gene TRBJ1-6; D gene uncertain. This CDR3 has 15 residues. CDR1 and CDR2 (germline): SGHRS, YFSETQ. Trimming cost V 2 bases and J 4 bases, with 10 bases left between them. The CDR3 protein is CASSFNGDYNSPLHF. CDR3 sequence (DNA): TGCGCCAGCAGCTTCAATGGGGATTATAATTCACCCCTCCACTTT.

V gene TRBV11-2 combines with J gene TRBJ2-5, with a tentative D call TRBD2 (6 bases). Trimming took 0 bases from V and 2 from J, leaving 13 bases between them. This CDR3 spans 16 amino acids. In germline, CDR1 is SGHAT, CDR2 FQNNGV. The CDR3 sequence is CASSLDGGGGQETQYF. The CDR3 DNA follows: TGTGCCAGCAGCTTAGATGGTGGGGGAGGTCAAGAGACCCAGTACTTC.

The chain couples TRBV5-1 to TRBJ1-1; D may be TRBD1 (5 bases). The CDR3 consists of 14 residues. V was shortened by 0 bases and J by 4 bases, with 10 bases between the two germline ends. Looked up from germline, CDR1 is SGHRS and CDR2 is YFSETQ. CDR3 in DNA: TGCGCCAGCAGCTTGGAGGGGCGGACCACTGAAGCTTTCTTT. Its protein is CASSLEGRTTEAFF.

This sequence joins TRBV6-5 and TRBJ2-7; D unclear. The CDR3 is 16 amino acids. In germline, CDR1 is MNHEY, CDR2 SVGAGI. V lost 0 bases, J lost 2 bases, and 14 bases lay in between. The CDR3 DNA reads TGTGCCAGCAGTTACTCTCGTCGTCTTCAGGCCTACGAGCAGTACTTC. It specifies CASSYSRRLQAYEQYF.

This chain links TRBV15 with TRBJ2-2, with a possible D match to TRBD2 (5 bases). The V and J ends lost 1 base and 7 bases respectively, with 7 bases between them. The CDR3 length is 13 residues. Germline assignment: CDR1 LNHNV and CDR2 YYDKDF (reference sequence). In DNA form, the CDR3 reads TGTGCCACCAGCAGAGCGGGGTTCGGGGAGCTGTTTTTT. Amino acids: CATSRAGFGELFF.

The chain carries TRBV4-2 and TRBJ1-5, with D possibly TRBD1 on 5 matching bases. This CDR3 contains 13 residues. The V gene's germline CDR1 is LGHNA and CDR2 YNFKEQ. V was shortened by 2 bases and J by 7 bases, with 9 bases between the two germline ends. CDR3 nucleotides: TGTGCCAGCAGCCAATCCAGGGCACAGCCCCAGCATTTT. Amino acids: CASSQSRAQPQHF.

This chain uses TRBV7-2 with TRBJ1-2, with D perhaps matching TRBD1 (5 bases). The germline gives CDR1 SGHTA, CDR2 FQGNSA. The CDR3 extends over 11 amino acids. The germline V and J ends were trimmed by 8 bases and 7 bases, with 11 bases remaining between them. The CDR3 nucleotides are TGTGCCAGCGGCAGGGAAGGTGGCTACACCTTC. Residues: CASGREGGYTF.

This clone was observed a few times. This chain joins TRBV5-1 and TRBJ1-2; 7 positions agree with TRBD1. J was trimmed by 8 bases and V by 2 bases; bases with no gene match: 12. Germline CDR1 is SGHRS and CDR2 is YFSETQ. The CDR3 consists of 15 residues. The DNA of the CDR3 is TGCGCCAGCAGCTTACGCCGTGGGACAGAAGGAGGCTACACCTTC. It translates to CASSLRRGTEGGYTF.

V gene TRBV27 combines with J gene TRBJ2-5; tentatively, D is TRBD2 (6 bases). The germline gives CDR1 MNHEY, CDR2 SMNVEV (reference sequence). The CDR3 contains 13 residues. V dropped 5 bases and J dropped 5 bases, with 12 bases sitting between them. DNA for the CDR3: TGTGCCAGCAGTGGGACTGCTATTGAGACCCAGTACTTC. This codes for CASSGTAIETQYF.

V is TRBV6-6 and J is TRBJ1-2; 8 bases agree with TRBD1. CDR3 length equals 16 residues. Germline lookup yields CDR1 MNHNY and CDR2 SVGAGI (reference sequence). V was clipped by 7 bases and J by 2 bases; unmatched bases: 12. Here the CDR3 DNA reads TGTGCCAGCAATTTTCCCCAGGGACAGGCGAACTATGGCTACACCTTC. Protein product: CASNFPQGQANYGYTF.

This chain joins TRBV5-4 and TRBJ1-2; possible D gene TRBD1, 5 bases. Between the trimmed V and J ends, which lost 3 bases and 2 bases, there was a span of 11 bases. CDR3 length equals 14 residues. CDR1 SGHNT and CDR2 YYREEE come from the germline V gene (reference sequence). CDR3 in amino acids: CASSSPDRNYGYTF. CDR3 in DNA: TGTGCCAGCAGCTCTCCTGACAGAAACTATGGCTACACCTTC.

CDR3 residues: CASSLRQGYNEQFF. The CDR3 bases are TGTGCCAGCAGCTTGAGACAGGGCTACAATGAGCAGTTCTTC. The chain carries TRBV7-3 and TRBJ2-1; 7 bases match TRBD1. J gave up 3 bases and V 3 bases, and 2 bases lay outside the gene matches. This CDR3 comprises 14 residues. Germline V lookup: CDR1 SGHTA, CDR2 FQGTGA.

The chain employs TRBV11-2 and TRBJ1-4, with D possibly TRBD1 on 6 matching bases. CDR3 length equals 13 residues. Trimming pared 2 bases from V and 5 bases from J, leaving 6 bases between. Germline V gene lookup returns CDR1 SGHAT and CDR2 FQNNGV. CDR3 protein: CASSLRGNEKLFF. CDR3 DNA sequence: TGTGCCAGCAGCTTAAGGGGGAATGAAAAACTGTTTTTT.

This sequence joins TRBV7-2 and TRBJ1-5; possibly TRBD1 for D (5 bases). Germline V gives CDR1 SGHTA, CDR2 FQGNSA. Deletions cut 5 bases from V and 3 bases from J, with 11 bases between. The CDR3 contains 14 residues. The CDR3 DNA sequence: TGTGCCAGCAGCGGGGCCCCATTCAATCAGCCCCAGCATTTT. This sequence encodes CASSGAPFNQPQHF.

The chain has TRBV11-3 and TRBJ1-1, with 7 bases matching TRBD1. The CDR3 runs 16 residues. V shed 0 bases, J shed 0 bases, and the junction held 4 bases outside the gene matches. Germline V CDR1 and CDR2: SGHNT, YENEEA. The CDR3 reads CASSLEGGRVNTEAFF. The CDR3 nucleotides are TGTGCCAGCAGCTTAGAAGGGGGCAGAGTGAACACTGAAGCTTTCTTT. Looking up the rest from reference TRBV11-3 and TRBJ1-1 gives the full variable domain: EAGVVQSPRYKIIEKKQPVAFWCNPISGHNTLYWYLQNLGQGPELLIRYENEEAVDDSQLPKDRFSAERLKGVDSTLKIQPAELGDSAVYLCASSLEGGRVNTEAFFGQGTRLTVV.

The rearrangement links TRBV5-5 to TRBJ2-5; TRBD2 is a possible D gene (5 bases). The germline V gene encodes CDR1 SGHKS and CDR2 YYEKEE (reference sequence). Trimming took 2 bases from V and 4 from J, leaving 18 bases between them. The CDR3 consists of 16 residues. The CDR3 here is CASSFGAVGKGETQYF. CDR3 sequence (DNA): TGTGCCAGCAGCTTCGGAGCGGTGGGTAAGGGAGAGACCCAGTACTTC.

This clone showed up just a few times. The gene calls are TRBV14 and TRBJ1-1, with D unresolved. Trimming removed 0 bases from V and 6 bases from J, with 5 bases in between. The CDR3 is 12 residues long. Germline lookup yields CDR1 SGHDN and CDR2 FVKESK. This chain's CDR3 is CASSQDMAEAFF. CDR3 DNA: TGTGCCAGCAGCCAAGACATGGCTGAAGCTTTCTTT.

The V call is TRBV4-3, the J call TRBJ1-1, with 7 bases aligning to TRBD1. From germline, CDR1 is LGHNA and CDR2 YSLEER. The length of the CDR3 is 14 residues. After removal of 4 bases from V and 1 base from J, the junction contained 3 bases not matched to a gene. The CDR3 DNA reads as TGCGCCAGCAGCCCGACAGGGACGAACACTGAAGCTTTCTTT. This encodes CASSPTGTNTEAFF.

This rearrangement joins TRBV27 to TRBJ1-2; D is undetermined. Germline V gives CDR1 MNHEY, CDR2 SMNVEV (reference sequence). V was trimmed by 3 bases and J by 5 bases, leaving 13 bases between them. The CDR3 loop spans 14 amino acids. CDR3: CASSLLWGSYGYTF. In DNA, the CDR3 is TGTGCCAGCAGTTTGCTGTGGGGTAGTTATGGCTACACCTTC.

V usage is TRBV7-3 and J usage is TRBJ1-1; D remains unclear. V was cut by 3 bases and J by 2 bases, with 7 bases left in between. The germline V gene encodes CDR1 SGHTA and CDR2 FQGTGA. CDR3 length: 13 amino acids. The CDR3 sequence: CASSFTFNTEAFF. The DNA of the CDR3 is TGTGCCAGCAGCTTCACCTTCAACACTGAAGCTTTCTTT.

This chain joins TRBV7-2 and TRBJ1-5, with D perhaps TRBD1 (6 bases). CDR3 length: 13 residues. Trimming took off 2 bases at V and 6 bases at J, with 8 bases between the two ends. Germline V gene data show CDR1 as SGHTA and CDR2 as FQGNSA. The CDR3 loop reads CASSLRGAQPQHF. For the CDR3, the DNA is TGTGCCAGCAGCTTACGGGGGGCTCAGCCCCAGCATTTT.

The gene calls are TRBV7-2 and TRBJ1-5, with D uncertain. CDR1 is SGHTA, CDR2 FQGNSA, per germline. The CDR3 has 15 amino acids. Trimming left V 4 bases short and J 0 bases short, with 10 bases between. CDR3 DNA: TGTGCCAGCAGCTCCGCGTACTCTAGCAATCAGCCCCAGCATTTT. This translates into CASSSAYSSNQPQHF.

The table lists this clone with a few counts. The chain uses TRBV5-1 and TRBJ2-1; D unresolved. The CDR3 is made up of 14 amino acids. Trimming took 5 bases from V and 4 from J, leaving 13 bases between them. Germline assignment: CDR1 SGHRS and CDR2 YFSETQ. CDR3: CASRSTTTYNEQFF. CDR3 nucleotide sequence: TGCGCCAGCAGGTCCACCACTACTTACAATGAGCAGTTCTTC.

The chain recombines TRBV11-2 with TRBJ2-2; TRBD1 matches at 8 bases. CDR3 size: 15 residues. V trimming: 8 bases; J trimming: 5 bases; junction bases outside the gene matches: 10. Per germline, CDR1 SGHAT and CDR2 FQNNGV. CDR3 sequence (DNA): TGTGCCAGCTATCGGCGTACAGGGGGAACCGGGGAGCTGTTTTTT. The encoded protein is CASYRRTGGTGELFF.

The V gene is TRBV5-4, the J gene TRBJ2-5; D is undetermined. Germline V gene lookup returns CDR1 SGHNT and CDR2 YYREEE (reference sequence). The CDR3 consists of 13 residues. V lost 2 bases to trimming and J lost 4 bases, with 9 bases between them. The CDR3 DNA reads TGTGCCAGCAGCTTTTACACCGGAGAGACCCAGTACTTC. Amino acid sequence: CASSFYTGETQYF.

CDR3 coding DNA: TGTGCCAGCAGCTTAAAGCCCGGACAGGTCGGCGGGGAGCTGTTTTTT. Translating gives CASSLKPGQVGGELFF. The chain uses TRBV11-3 and TRBJ2-2; TRBD1 aligns across 7 bases. Germline V lookup: CDR1 SGHNT, CDR2 YENEEA. V was pared by 2 bases and J by 7 bases, with 10 bases of the junction left unmatched. The CDR3 has 16 residues.

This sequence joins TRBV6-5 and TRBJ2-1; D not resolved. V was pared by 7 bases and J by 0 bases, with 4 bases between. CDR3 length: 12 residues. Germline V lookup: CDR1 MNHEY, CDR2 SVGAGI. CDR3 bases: TGTGCCAGCAAAGGCTCCTACAATGAGCAGTTCTTC. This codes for CASKGSYNEQFF.

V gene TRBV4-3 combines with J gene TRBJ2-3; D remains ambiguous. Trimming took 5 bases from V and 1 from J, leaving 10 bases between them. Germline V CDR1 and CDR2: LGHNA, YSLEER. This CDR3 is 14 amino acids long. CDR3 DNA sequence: TGCGCCAGCAGCTTAAGGGCCCGCACAGATACGCAGTATTTT. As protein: CASSLRARTDTQYF.

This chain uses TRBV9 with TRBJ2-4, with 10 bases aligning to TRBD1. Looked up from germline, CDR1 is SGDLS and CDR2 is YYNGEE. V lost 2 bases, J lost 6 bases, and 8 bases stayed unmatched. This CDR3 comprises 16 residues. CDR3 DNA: TGTGCCAGCAGCGTCGTCTCGACAGGGGGCGGAAACATTCAGTACTTC. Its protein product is CASSVVSTGGGNIQYF.

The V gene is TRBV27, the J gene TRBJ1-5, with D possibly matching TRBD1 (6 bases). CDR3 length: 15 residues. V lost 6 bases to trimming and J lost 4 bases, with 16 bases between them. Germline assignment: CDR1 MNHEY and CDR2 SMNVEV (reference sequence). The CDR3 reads CASSQGTQGNQPQHF. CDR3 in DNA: TGTGCCAGCAGCCAGGGGACCCAAGGGAATCAGCCCCAGCATTTT.

CDR3 bases: TGCGCCAGCAGCCCCCTGACAGCAAATGAGCAGTTCTTC. Protein: CASSPLTANEQFF. The chain employs TRBV5-1 and TRBJ2-1; possibly TRBD1 for D (5 bases). The germline gives CDR1 SGHRS, CDR2 YFSETQ. With 4 bases removed from V and 7 bases from J, the gap between germline ends came to 12 bases. This CDR3 is built from 13 residues.